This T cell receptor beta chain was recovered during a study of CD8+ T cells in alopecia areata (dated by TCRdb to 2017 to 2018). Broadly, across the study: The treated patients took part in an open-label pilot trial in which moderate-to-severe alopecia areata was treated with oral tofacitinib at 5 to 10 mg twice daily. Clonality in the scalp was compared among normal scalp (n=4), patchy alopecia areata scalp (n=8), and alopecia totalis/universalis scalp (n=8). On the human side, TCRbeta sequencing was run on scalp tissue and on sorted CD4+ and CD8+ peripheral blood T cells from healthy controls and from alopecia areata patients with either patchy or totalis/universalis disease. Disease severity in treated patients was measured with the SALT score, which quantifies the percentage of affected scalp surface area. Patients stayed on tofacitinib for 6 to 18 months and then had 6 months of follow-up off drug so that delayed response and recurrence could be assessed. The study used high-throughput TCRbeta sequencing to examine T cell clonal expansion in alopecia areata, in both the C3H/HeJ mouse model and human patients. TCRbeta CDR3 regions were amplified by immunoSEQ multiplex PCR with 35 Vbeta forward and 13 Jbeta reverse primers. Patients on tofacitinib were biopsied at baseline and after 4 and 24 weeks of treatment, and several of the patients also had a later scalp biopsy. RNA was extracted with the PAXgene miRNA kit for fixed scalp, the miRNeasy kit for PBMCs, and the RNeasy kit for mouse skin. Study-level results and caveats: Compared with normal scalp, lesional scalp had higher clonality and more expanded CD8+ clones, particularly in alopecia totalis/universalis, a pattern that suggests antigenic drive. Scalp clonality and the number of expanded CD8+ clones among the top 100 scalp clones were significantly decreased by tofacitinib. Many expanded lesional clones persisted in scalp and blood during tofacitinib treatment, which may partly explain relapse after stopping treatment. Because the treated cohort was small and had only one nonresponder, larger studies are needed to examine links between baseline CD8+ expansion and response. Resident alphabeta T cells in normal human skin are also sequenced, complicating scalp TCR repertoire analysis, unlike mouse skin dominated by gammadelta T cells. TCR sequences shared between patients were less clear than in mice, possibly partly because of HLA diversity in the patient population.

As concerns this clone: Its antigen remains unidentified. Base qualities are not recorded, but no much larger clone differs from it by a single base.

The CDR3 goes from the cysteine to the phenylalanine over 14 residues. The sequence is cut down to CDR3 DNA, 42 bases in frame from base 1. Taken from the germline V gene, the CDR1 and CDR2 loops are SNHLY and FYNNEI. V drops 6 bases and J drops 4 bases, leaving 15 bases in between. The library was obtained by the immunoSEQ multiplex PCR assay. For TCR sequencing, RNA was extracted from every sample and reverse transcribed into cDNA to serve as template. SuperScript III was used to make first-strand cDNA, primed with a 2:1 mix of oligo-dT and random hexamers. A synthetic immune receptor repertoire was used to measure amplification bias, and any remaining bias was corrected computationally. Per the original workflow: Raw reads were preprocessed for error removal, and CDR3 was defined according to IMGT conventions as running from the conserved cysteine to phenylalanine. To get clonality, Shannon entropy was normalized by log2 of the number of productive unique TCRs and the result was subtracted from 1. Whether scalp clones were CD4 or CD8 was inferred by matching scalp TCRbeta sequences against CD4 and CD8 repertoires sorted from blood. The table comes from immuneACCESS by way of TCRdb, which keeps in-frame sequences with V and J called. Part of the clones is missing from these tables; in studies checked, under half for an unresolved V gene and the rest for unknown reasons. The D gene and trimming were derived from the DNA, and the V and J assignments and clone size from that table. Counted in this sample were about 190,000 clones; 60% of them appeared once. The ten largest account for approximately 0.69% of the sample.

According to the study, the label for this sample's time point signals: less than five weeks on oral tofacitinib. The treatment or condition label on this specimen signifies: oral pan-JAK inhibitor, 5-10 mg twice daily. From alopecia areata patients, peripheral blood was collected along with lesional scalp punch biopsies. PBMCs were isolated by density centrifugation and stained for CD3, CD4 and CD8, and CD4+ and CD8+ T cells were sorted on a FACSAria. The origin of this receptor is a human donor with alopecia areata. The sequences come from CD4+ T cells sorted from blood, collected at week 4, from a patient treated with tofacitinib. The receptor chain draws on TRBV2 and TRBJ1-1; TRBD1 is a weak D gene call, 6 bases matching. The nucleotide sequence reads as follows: TGTGCCAGCAGGATACAGGGAGGTTTCACTGAAGCTTTCTTT. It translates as CASRIQGGFTEAFF.